By its share, the clone carrying this T cell receptor (beta chain) is medium-sized (0.01 to 0.1%). Its antigen remains unknown. Overall study findings and caveats: Larger-cohort validation covered only one TCR beta V-J rearrangement. Tumor-infiltrating Treg TCR alpha and beta sequences overlapped most with tumor naive CD4+ T cells, then blood naive. Tumor memory CD4+ T cell TCR gene usage clustered with blood and lymph node memory CD4+ cells and lymph node naive CD4+ cells.

Each CDR3 protein is one row after TCRdb ran MiXCR on the 5' RACE reads. The data contain tens of thousands of distinct CDR3 sequences, under 30% of them seen just once; the ten biggest clones take up 3.7%. Germline assignment: CDR1 SGHVS and CDR2 FNYEAQ. V shed 3 bases and J 1 base; nucleotides not matched to a gene: 5. The CDR3 contains 15 residues. CD25-based Treg depletion was applied to purified naive CD4+ T cells. The sample consisted of naive CD4+ T cells sorted from a lymph node. Subset here: naive CD4+ T cells, CD4+CD45RA+CD25-. The chain couples TRBV7-6 to TRBJ2-5; 7 positions match TRBD1. The source is a female donor with breast cancer. CDR3 residues: CASSLLGQLQETQYF. For the CDR3, the DNA is TGTGCCAGCAGCTTGCTGGGACAGCTCCAAGAGACCCAGTACTTC.